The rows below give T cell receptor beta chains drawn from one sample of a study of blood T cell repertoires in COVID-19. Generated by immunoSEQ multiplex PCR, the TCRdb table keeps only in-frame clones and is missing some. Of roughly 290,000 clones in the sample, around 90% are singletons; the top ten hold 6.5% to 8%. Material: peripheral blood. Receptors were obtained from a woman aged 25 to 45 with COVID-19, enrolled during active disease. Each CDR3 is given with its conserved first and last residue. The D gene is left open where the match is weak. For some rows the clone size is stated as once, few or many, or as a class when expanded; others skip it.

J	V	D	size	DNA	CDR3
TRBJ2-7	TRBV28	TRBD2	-	TGTGCCAGCCATTGGGGGGGTGCGACCTACGAGCAGTACTTC	CASHWGGATYEQYF
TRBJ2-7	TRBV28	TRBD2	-	TGTGCCAGCAGTCCGTTGATAGCGGGAGGAGTCTACGAGCAGTACTTC	CASSPLIAGGVYEQYF
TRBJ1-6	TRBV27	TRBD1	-	TGTGCCAGCAGTCCCCGTGGTGCGACAGGGGGAAATTCACCCCTCCACTTT	CASSPRGATGGNSPLHF
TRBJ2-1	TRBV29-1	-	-	TGCAGCGTTGCTCAGGGAGGCTACAATGAGCAGTTCTTC	CSVAQGGYNEQFF
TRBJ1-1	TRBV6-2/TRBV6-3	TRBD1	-	TGTGCCAGCAGTTACACACCGAACCCGACAGGGAGAGAAGCTTTCTTT	CASSYTPNPTGREAFF
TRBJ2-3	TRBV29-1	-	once	TGCAGCGTTGAAGATCAGGGGAGGGGAGATACGCAGTATTTT	CSVEDQGRGDTQYF
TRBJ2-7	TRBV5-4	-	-	TGTGCCAGCAGCTCAGACACGGATCGGTACGAGCAGTACTTC	CASSSDTDRYEQYF
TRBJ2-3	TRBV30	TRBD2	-	TGTGCCTGGACTAAGCTAGCGGGAGGGCCAGATACGCAGTATTTT	CAWTKLAGGPDTQYF
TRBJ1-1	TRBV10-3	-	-	TGTGCCTCCAGTGGCGTTTCGAACACTGAAGCTTTCTTT	CASSGVSNTEAFF
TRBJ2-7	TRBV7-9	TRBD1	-	TGTGCCAGCGCCCAACCTCCGGGGACAGGGTTCTACGAGCAGTACTTC	CASAQPPGTGFYEQYF
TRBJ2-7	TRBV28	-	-	TGTGCCAGCATTCAACCTCAGGGGTTCTCCTACGAGCAGTACTTC	CASIQPQGFSYEQYF
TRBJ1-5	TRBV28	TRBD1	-	TGTGCCAGCAGTCCAGGACAGGGAATGGATCAGCCCCAGCATTTT	CASSPGQGMDQPQHF
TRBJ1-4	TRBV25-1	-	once	TGTGCCAGCAGTGATCAGAAGTTGTATGGTGAAAAACTGTTTTTT	CASSDQKLYGEKLFF
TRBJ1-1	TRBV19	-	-	TGTGCCAGTAGTACCGGGCGGAGGGCTGAAGCTTTCTTT	CASSTGRRAEAFF
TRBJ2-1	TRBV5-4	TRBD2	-	TGTGCCAGCAGCCGAACTCTACTAGCGGGCCTATCCTACAATGAGCAGTTCTTC	CASSRTLLAGLSYNEQFF
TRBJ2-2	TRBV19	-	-	TGTGCCACCATGAGGGATCACACCGGGGAGCTGTTTTTT	CATMRDHTGELFF
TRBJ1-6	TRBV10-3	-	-	TGTGCGATCAGTGGGGGGGAGTCCTATAATTCACCCCTCCACTTT	CAISGGESYNSPLHF
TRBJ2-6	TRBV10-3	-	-	TGTGCCTCACTAGGAGGGACCAGCTCTGGGGCCAACGTCCTGACTTTC	CASLGGTSSGANVLTF
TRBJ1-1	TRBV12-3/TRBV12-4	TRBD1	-	TGTGCCAGCAGTTCCCCAGGGGGAACTGAAGCTTTCTTT	CASSSPGGTEAFF
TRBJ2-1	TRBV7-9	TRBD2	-	TGTGCCAGCAGCTTACGGAGCGGGAGCGGCGGTGAGCAGTTCTTC	CASSLRSGSGGEQFF
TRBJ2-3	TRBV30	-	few	TGTGCCCGCTCCGGGGGGCCAGATACGCAGTATTTT	CARSGGPDTQYF
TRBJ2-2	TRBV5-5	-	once	TGTGCCAGCAGCTTGGCCGCCGGGGCCGGGGAGCTGTTTTTT	CASSLAAGAGELFF
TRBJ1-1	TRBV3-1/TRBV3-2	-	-	TGTGCCAGCAGCCCTGGATCCGGGTTTGAAGCTTTCTTT	CASSPGSGFEAFF
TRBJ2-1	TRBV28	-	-	TGTGCCAGCAGTTTGGGTTTCGGGATAGGGAATGAGCAGTTCTTC	CASSLGFGIGNEQFF
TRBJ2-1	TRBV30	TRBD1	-	TGTGCCTGGAGTAGACAGGGGGCTTACAATGAGCAGTTCTTC	CAWSRQGAYNEQFF
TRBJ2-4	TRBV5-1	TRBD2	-	TGCGCCAGCGCAAGCGGGACTAGCGGTAACATTCAGTACTTC	CASASGTSGNIQYF
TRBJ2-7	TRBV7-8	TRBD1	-	TGTGCCAGCAGCCTCAGACAGGGCAACGAGCAGTACTTC	CASSLRQGNEQYF
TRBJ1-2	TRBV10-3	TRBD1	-	TGTGCCATCAGCCCGGGACAGGGAAACTATGGCTACACCTTC	CAISPGQGNYGYTF
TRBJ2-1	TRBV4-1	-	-	TGCGCCAGCAGCCAAGAAGGACAGTCCTACAATGAGCAGTTCTTC	CASSQEGQSYNEQFF
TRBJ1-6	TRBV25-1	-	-	TGTGCCAGCAGTGGGGAGGTGTGGGATTCACCCCTCCACTTT	CASSGEVWDSPLHF
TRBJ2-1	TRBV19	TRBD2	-	TGTGCCAGTAGGCGTCGACTAGCGGGGATTTCGTACAATGAGCAGTTCTTC	CASRRRLAGISYNEQFF
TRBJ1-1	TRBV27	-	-	TGTGCCAGCAGTTTATCGCGGGGGACTGAAGCTTTCTTT	CASSLSRGTEAFF
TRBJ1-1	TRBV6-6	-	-	TGTGCCAGCAGCCCTACTCTACGGGATGAAGCTTTCTTT	CASSPTLRDEAFF
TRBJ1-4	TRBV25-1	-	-	TGTGCCAGCCGAGACAGTAATTATGAAAAACTGTTTTTT	CASRDSNYEKLFF
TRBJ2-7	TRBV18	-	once	TGTGCCAGCTCATCCCAGGGTGGCGAGCAGTACTTC	CASSSQGGEQYF
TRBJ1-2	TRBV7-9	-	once	TGTGCCAGCAGCTCCCGGGCCCTCCAGGGGTTAAACTATGGCTACACCTTC	CASSSRALQGLNYGYTF
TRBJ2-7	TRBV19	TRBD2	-	TGTGCCAGTAGTAAGGGGGGACTAGCGGCCTACGAGCAGTACTTC	CASSKGGLAAYEQYF
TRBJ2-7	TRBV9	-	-	TGTGCCAGCAGCGTAGGTCAGGTCTCCTACGAGCAGTACTTC	CASSVGQVSYEQYF
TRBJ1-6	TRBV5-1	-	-	TGCGCCAGCAGCGTGGCCCAGGGTCCCTATTCACCCCTCCACTTT	CASSVAQGPYSPLHF
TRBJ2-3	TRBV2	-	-	TGTGCCAGCAGTGAGGTTGGGAGGGATACGCAGTATTTT	CASSEVGRDTQYF
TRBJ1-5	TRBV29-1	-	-	TGCAGCGCTTCAACTGGTCTCAATCAGCCCCAGCATTTT	CSASTGLNQPQHF
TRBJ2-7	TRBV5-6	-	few	TGTGCCAGCAGCTTGGCCCTCAGGGCGTCCTACGAGCAGTACTTC	CASSLALRASYEQYF
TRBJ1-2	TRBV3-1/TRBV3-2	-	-	TGTGCCAGCAGCTCGGCAGTGGGAGGGTATGGCTACACCTTC	CASSSAVGGYGYTF
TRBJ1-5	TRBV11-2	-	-	TGTGCCAGCAGCTTGGACACCCTCAATCAGCCCCAGCATTTT	CASSLDTLNQPQHF
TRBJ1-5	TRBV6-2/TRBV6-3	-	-	TGTGCCAGCAGTTCGACAGGTTTAAATCAGCCCCAGCATTTT	CASSSTGLNQPQHF
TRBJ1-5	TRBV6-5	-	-	TGTGCCAGCAGACGGACAGCGAATCAGCCCCAGCATTTT	CASRRTANQPQHF
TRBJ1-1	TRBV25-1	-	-	TGTGCCATCGCTCGACTGGGGAGCACTGAAGCTTTCTTT	CAIARLGSTEAFF
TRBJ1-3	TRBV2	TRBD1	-	TGTGCCAGCAGGCCCGTAACAGGGGTTAGAGCTGGAAACACCATATATTTT	CASRPVTGVRAGNTIYF
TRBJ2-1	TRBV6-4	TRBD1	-	TGTGCCAGCAGTGAGGAGGCGGGACAGGGAAGTGATGAGCAGTTCTTC	CASSEEAGQGSDEQFF
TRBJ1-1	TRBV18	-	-	TGTGCCAGCTCACCAACATCTACTGAAGCTTTCTTT	CASSPTSTEAFF
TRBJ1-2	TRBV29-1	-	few	TGCAGCGGACAGGTTGGGTATGGCTACACCTTC	CSGQVGYGYTF
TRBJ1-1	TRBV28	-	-	TGTGCCAGCAGCCCTGGGGGGGGTATGAACACTGAAGCTTTCTTT	CASSPGGGMNTEAFF
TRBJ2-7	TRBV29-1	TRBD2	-	TGCAGCGTTGAAGTGAATAGCGGGACCGGGGAGCAGTACTTC	CSVEVNSGTGEQYF
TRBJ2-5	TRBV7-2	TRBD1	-	TGTGCCAGCAGCTTAGGTGGACAGGGGATAGAGACCCAGTACTTC	CASSLGGQGIETQYF
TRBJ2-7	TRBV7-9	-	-	TGTGCCAGCAGTCACAGGGCCGCCTACGAGCAGTACTTC	CASSHRAAYEQYF
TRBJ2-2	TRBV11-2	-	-	TGTGCCAGCAGCTCCCCCAGGGCAGGGATTAACACCGGGGAGCTGTTTTTT	CASSSPRAGINTGELFF